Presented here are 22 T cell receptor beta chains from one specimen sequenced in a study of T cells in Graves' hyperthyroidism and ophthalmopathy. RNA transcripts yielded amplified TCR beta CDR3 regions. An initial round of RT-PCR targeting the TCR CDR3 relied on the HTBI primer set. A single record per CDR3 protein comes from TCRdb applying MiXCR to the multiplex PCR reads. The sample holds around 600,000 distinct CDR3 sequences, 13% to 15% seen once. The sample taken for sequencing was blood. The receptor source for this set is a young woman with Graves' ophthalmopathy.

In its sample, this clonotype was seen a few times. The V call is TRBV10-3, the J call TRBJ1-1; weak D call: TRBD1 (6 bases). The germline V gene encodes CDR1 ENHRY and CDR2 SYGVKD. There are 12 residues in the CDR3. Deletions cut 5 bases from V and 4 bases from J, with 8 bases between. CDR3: CAISKGGTEAFF. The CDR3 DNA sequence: TGTGCCATCAGTAAAGGGGGCACTGAAGCTTTCTTT.

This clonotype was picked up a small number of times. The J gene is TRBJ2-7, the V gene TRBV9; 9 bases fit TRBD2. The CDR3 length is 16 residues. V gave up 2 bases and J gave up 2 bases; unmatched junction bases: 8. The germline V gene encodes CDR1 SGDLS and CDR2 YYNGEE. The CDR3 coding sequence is TGTGCCAGCAGCGTCTTCCCCGGGACTAGCCCCTACGAGCAGTACTTC. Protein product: CASSVFPGTSPYEQYF.

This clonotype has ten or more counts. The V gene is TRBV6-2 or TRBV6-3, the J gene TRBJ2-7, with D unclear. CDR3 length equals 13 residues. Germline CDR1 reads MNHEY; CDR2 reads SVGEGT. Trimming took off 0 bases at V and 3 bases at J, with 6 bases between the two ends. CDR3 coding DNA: TGTGCCAGCAGTTACTCGATCAGCTACGAGCAGTACTTC. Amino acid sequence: CASSYSISYEQYF.

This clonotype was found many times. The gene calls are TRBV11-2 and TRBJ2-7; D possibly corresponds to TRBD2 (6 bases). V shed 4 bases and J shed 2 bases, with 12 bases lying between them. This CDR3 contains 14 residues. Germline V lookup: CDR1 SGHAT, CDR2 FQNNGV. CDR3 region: CASSYRDFAYEQYF. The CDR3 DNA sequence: TGTGCCAGCAGCTACCGGGACTTCGCCTACGAGCAGTACTTC.

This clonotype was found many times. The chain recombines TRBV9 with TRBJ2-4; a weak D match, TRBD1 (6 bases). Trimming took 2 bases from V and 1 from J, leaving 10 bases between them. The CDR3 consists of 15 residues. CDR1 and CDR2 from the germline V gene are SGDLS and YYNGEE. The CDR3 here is CASSVGGSAKNIQYF. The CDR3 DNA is TGTGCCAGCAGCGTTGGGGGCTCCGCCAAAAACATTCAGTACTTC.

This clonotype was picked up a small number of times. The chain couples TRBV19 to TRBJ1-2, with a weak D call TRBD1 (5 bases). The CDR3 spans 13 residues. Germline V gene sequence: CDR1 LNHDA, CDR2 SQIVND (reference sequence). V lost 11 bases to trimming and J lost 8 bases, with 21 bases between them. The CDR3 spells CAVSRDGLGGYTF. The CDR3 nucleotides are TGTGCCGTGAGCCGGGACGGGTTAGGAGGCTACACCTTC. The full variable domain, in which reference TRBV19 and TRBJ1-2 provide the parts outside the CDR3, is DGGITQSPKYLFRKEGQNVTLSCEQNLNHDAMYWYRQDPGQGLRLIYYSQIVNDFQKGDIAEGYSVSREKKESFPLTVTSAQKNPTAFYLCAVSRDGLGGYTFGSGTRLTVV.

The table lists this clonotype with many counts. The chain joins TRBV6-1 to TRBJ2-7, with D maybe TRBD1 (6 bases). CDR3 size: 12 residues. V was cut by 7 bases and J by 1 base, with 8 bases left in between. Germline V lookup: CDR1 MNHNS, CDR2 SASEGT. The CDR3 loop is CASKDRSYEQYF. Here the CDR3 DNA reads TGTGCCAGCAAAGACAGGTCCTACGAGCAGTACTTC.

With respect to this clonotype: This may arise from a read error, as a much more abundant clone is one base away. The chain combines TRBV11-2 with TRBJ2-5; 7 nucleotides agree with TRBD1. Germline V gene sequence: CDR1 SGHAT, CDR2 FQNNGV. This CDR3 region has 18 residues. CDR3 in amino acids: CANSSDRPPFGDQETQYF. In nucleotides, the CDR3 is TGTGCCAACAGCTCGGACAGGCCTCCCTTCGGGGACCAAGAGACCCAGTACTTC.

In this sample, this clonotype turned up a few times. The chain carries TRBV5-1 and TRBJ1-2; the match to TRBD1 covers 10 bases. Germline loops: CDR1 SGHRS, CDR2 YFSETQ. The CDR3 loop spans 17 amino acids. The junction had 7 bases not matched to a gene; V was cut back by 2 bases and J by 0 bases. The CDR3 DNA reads TGCGCCAGCAGCTTCACCGGGACAGGGGTCCCTAACTATGGCTACACCTTC. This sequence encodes CASSFTGTGVPNYGYTF.

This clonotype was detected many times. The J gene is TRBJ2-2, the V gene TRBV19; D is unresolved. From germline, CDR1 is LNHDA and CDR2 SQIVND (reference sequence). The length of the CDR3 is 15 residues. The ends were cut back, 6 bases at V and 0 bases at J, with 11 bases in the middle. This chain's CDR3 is CASREIDTNTGELFF. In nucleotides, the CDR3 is TGTGCCAGTAGAGAGATTGACACGAACACCGGGGAGCTGTTTTTT.

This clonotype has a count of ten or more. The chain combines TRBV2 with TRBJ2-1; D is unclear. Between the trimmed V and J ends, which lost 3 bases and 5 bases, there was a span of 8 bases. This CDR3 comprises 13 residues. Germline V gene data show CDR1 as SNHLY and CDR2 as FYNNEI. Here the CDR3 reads CASSDLPNNEQFF. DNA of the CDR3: TGTGCCAGCAGTGATTTACCCAACAATGAGCAGTTCTTC.

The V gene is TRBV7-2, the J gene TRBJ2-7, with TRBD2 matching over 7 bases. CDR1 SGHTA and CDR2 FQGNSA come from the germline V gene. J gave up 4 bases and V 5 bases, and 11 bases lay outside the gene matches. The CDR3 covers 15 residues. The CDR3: CASSPRASGPYEQYF. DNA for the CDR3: TGTGCCAGCAGCCCTAGGGCTAGCGGACCATACGAGCAGTACTTC.

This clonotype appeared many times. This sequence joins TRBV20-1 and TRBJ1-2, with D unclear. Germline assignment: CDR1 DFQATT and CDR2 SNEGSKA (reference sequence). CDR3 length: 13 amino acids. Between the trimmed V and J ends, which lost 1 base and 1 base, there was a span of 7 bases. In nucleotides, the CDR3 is TGCAGTGCTAGAGCCAGAGATAACTATGGCTACACCTTC. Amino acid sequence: CSARARDNYGYTF.

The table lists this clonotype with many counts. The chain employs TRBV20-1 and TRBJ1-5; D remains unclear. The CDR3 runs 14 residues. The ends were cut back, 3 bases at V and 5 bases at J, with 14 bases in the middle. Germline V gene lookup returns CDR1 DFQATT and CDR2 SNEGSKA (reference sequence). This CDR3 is CSASHRSRHQPQHF. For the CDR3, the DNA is TGCAGTGCTAGCCACCGGAGCCGGCATCAGCCCCAGCATTTT.

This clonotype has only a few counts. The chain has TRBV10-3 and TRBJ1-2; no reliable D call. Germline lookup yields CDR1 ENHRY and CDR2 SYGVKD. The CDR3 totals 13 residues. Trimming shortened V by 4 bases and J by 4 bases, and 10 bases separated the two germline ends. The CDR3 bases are TGTGCCATCAGTGGAGCCGTGGTCTATGGCTACACCTTC. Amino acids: CAISGAVVYGYTF.

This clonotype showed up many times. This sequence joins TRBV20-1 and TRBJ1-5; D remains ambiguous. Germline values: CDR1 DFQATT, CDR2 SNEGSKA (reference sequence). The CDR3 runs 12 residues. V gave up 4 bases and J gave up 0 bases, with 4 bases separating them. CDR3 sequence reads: CSATVSNQPQHF. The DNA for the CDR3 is TGCAGTGCTACAGTTAGCAATCAGCCCCAGCATTTT.

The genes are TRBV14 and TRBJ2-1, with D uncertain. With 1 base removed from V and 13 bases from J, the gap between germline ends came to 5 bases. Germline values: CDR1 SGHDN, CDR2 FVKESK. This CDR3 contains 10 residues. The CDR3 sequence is CASSQVLQFF. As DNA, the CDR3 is TGTGCCAGCAGCCAAGTACTCCAGTTCTTC.

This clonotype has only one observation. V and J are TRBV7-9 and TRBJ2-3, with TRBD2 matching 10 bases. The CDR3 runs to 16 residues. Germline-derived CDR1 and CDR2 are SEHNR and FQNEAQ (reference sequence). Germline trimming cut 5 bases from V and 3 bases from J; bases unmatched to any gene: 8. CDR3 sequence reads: CASSSGASGRTDTQYF. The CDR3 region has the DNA TGTGCCAGCAGCAGCGGGGCTAGCGGGAGAACAGATACGCAGTATTTT.

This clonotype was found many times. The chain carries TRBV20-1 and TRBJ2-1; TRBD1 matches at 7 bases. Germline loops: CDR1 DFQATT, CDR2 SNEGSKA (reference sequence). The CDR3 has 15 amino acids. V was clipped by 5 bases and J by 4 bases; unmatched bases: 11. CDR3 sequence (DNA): TGCAGTGCTGGGGCCGGACAGGTTTCGTACAATGAGCAGTTCTTC. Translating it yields CSAGAGQVSYNEQFF.

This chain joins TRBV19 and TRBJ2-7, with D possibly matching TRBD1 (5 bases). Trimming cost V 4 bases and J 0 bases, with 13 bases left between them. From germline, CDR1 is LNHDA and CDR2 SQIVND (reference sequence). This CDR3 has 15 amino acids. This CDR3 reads CASSTSGASSYEQYF. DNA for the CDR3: TGTGCCAGTAGTACCAGTGGGGCTTCCTCCTACGAGCAGTACTTC.

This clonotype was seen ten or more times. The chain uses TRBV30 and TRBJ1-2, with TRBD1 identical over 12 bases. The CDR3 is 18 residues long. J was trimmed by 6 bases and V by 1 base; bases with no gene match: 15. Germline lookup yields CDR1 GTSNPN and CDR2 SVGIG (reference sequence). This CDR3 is CAWSAPGQGAPGGDGYTF. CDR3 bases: TGTGCCTGGAGTGCTCCGGGACAGGGGGCACCGGGAGGGGATGGCTACACCTTC. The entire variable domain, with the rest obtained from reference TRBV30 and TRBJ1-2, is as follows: SQTIHQWPATLVQPVGSPLSLECTVEGTSNPNLYWYRQAAGRGLQLLFYSVGIGQISSEVPQNLSASRPQDRQFILSSKKLLLSDSGFYLCAWSAPGQGAPGGDGYTFGSGTRLTVV.

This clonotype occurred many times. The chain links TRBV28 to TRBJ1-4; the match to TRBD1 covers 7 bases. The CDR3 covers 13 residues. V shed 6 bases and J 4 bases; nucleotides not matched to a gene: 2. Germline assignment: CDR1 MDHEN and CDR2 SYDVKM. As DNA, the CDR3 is TGTGCCAGCAGGCGACAGGGTAATGAAAAACTGTTTTTT. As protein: CASRRQGNEKLFF. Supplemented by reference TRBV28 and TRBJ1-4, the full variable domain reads DVKVTQSSRYLVKRTGEKVFLECVQDMDHENMFWYRQDPGLGLRLIYFSYDVKMKEKGDIPEGYSVSREKKERFSLILESASTNQTSMYLCASRRQGNEKLFFGSGTQLSVL.